This T cell receptor (beta chain) was found in a study of T cells expressing NK-cell markers. Across the whole study: Sequencing covered eight donors, seven HCMV-seropositive and one seronegative.

TCRdb re-called the 5' RACE reads; every CDR3 protein appears as one record, without DNA. Its table lists about 550,000 distinct CDR3 sequences. CDR1 is SGHDN and CDR2 is FVKESK in the germline V gene. The CDR3 contains 13 residues. The origin of this receptor is a man between 18 and 35 years old in good health. V gene TRBV14 combines with J gene TRBJ2-2. Sequenced input: blood T cells: a sorted CD56 or NKG2C T cell subset, CD4+ or CD8+ T cells, or bulk PBMC T cells (not recorded which). CDR3 residues: CASSQGIPGELFF.